In its sample, the clone carrying this TCR beta chain was seen many times. The target antigen is unknown. The record originates from a study of early T cells in non-severe SARS-CoV-2 infection. The wider study: Chains stayed unpaired after sequencing of bulk RNA from unsorted whole blood.

The library protocol tagged individual cDNA molecules with unique molecular identifiers. TCRdb processed the 5' RACE reads anew with MiXCR; each CDR3 protein has one entry. The top ten clones hold approximately 6.2% of a sample with 26,000 or so distinct CDR3 sequences, approximately 4.1% of them seen once. Notes on the study in general: Sequences matched to VDJdb favored anti-spike CD8 responses, while private and CD4 specificities were missed.

The CDR3 spans 17 residues. V shed 0 bases and J shed 4 bases, with 18 bases lying between them. Germline V gives CDR1 MGHRA, CDR2 YSYEKL. This clonotype was sampled from an adult who was a healthcare worker with PCR-confirmed SARS-CoV-2 infection or an uninfected control (not recorded which). This chain joins TRBV4-1 and TRBJ1-2; D is possibly TRBD1 (5 bases). What was sequenced was whole blood. The CDR3 protein is CASSQDYDWAGTYGYTF. The CDR3 DNA is TGCGCCAGCAGCCAAGATTATGACTGGGCAGGGACCTATGGCTACACCTTC.